This T cell receptor (beta chain) is from a study of CD8+CD57+ T cells in acquired aplastic anemia. The trim removed 4 bases at V and 4 bases at J, leaving 4 bases unmatched. This CDR3 region has 14 residues. From germline, CDR1 is SGHTA and CDR2 FQGNSA. Profiling that covered TCR beta VDJ and CDR3 relied on genomic DNA as its template. In TCRdb, the reads were re-called with MiXCR into one record per CDR3 protein. This table holds around 170,000 distinct CDR3 sequences, around 60% found once. The V gene is TRBV7-2, the J gene TRBJ2-5; 9 bases map to TRBD2. The TCR was taken from a human donor in good health. Sequencing used sorted CD4+, CD8+, or CD8+CD57+ T cells (not recorded which) from PBMCs. The CDR3 nucleotides read TGTGCCAGCAGCTACGCGGGGGGGGGAGAGACCCAGTACTTC. Translating gives CASSYAGGGETQYF.